Shown below are 17 T cell receptor beta chains from a single sample sequenced in a study of shared clonotypes between healthy human individuals. Method: immunoSEQ multiplex PCR; TCRdb's copy keeps in-frame clones and lacks some. Of 90,000 to 120,000 clones in the sample, 65% to 75% are singletons; the top ten hold approximately 24%. Source material: memory CD8+ T cells sorted from blood. Indicated subset: CD45RO+ cells pooled with CCR7-negative TemRA cells. All receptors come from a woman in her 30s in good health.

The chain carries TRBV6-4 and TRBJ2-2; 8 bases agree with TRBD2. V shed 5 bases, J shed 3 bases, and the junction held 8 bases outside the gene matches. The CDR3 is 16 amino acids. Germline V gene sequence: CDR1 MRHNA, CDR2 SNTAGT. The CDR3 bases are TGTGCCAGCAGTTCCGGGACTAGTGTCGACACCGGGGAGCTGTTTTTT. Translating gives CASSSGTSVDTGELFF.

The chain carries TRBV11-2 and TRBJ2-7; a possible D gene is TRBD2 (5 bases). The CDR3 spans 13 residues. CDR1 is SGHAT, CDR2 FQNNGV, per germline. Trimming cost V 6 bases and J 7 bases, with 16 bases left between them. The chain's CDR3 is CASSSGLLGEQYF. The CDR3 DNA sequence: TGTGCCAGCAGTTCCGGACTTCTCGGGGAGCAGTACTTC.

The rearrangement uses TRBV6-5 and TRBJ2-1; tentative D call: TRBD2 (6 bases). Per germline, CDR1 MNHEY and CDR2 SVGAGI. V was shortened by 5 bases and J by 12 bases, with 20 bases between the two germline ends. The CDR3 has 14 amino acids. Here the CDR3 DNA reads TGTGCCAGCAGTACCGGACTAAATAGTCTGGGGCAGTTCTTC. This gives the protein CASSTGLNSLGQFF.

V gene TRBV7-8 combines with J gene TRBJ1-2, with TRBD1 as a possible D gene (5 bases). V lost 1 base and J 7 bases, leaving 16 bases between the germline ends. Germline-derived CDR1 and CDR2 are SGHVS and FQNEAQ. The CDR3 extends over 15 amino acids. The CDR3 DNA is TGTGCCAGCAGCTTAGTTGATAGGGGCGTAGGTGGCTACACCTTC. Its translation: CASSLVDRGVGGYTF. Supplemented by reference TRBV7-8 and TRBJ1-2, the full variable domain reads GAGVSQSPRYKVAKRGQDVALRCDPISGHVSLFWYQQALGQGPEFLTYFQNEAQLDKSGLPSDRFFAERPEGSVSTLKIQRTQQEDSAVYLCASSLVDRGVGGYTFGSGTRLTVV.

Only a few counts were recorded for this clone. V usage is TRBV15 and J usage is TRBJ2-7, with 12 nucleotides matching TRBD1. V lost 3 bases to trimming and J lost 5 bases; unmatched junction nucleotides: 8. From germline, CDR1 is LNHNV and CDR2 YYDKDF (reference sequence). This CDR3 contains 16 residues. The DNA of the CDR3 is TGTGCCACCAGCAGGGGACCGGGACAGGGGGCCGACGAGCAGTACTTC. As protein: CATSRGPGQGADEQYF.

The rearrangement uses TRBV28 and TRBJ1-5; D call uncertain. In germline, CDR1 is MDHEN, CDR2 SYDVKM. The CDR3 has 18 residues. Trimming took off 5 bases at V and 0 bases at J, with 20 bases between the two ends. CDR3 region: CASSLMRLGAYSNQPQHF. In nucleotides, the CDR3 is TGTGCCAGCAGTCTTATGCGGCTTGGAGCTTATAGCAATCAGCCCCAGCATTTT.

There are a few counts of this clone. This chain joins TRBV28 and TRBJ2-1; D is perhaps TRBD2 (6 bases). Per the germline V gene, CDR1 is MDHEN and CDR2 is SYDVKM. CDR3 length: 15 amino acids. The V and J ends lost 6 bases and 0 bases respectively, with 12 bases between them. For the CDR3, the DNA is TGTGCCAGCAGATGGGACTCGAGCTCCTACAATGAGCAGTTCTTC. Translating it yields CASRWDSSSYNEQFF.

The chain joins TRBV19 to TRBJ2-5; D perhaps matches TRBD2 (5 bases). Germline CDR1 is LNHDA and CDR2 is SQIVND (reference sequence). The CDR3 is 14 amino acids. The germline V and J ends were trimmed by 7 bases and 0 bases, with 12 bases remaining between them. The CDR3 spells CASKASTNQETQYF. Here the CDR3 DNA reads TGTGCCAGTAAGGCTAGCACCAACCAAGAGACCCAGTACTTC.

In its sample, this clone was seen once. The CDR3 DNA sequence: TGTGCCAGCTCACCAGCGGGAGTGGACTACAATGAGCAGTTCTTC. It translates to CASSPAGVDYNEQFF. The rearrangement joins TRBV18 to TRBJ2-1; 7 bases are a match to TRBD2. Per the germline V gene, CDR1 is KGHSH and CDR2 is LQKENI. The V and J ends lost 2 bases and 3 bases, in that order; junction bases with no gene match: 4. This CDR3 comprises 15 residues.

This rearrangement joins TRBV6-5 to TRBJ2-3; D call uncertain. V was cut by 4 bases and J by 1 base, with 9 bases left in between. The CDR3 length is 14 residues. CDR1 and CDR2 from the germline V gene are MNHEY and SVGAGI. For the CDR3, the DNA is TGTGCCAGCAGTTCGTTACAAGGCACAGATACGCAGTATTTT. It encodes CASSSLQGTDTQYF.

This clone came up a few times. The chain employs TRBV5-1 and TRBJ2-7; either TRBD1 or TRBD2 may supply D (5 bases each). V dropped 5 bases and J dropped 4 bases, with 13 bases sitting between them. Germline lookup yields CDR1 SGHRS and CDR2 YFSETQ. CDR3 length: 13 residues. The CDR3 sequence: CASRGDVRYEQYF. The CDR3 DNA follows: TGCGCCAGCAGAGGGGACGTAAGATACGAGCAGTACTTC. Looking up the rest from reference TRBV5-1 and TRBJ2-7 gives the full variable domain: KAGVTQTPRYLIKTRGQQVTLSCSPISGHRSVSWYQQTPGQGLQFLFEYFSETQRNKGNFPGRFSGRQFSNSRSEMNVSTLELGDSALYLCASRGDVRYEQYFGPGTRLTVT.

The chain uses TRBV7-2 and TRBJ2-1, with TRBD1 identical over 9 bases. The CDR3 is made up of 16 amino acids. Trimming removed 1 base from V and 2 bases from J; junction bases left unmatched: 3. The germline gives CDR1 SGHTA, CDR2 FQGNSA. CDR3 nucleotides: TGTGCCAGCAGCTTAGGATACAGGGGGCCCTACAATGAGCAGTTCTTC. Translation: CASSLGYRGPYNEQFF.

This clone has a handful of counts. The gene calls are TRBV14 and TRBJ2-3; D remains unclear. Trimming left V 2 bases short and J 4 bases short, with 10 bases between. Germline V gene lookup returns CDR1 SGHDN and CDR2 FVKESK. This CDR3 is built from 14 residues. CDR3: CASSQIWRSDTQYF. The CDR3, as DNA: TGTGCCAGCAGCCAAATTTGGAGATCAGATACGCAGTATTTT.

J is TRBJ2-5 and V is TRBV29-1; TRBD1 is a possible D gene (5 bases). CDR1 is SQVTM, CDR2 ANQGSEA, per germline. CDR3 size: 15 residues. Trimming took 6 bases from V and 1 from J, leaving 18 bases between them. The CDR3 DNA is TGCAGCGTCATTCGCGGACATTTAGGCCAAGAGACCCAGTACTTC. Translated: CSVIRGHLGQETQYF.

This clone was seen only a few times. This sample also contains other DNA sequences that code for the same CDR3. V usage is TRBV6-4 and J usage is TRBJ2-1; D is undetermined. Germline assignment: CDR1 MRHNA and CDR2 SNTAGT. Trimming pared 0 bases from V and 7 bases from J, leaving 7 bases between. CDR3 size: 13 residues. CDR3: CASSDSASNEQFF. The CDR3, as DNA: TGTGCCAGCAGTGACTCCGCTAGTAATGAGCAGTTCTTC.

This clone appeared a single time. This rearrangement joins TRBV7-9 to TRBJ2-7; D may be TRBD2 (6 bases). CDR1 and CDR2 (germline): SEHNR, FQNEAQ (reference sequence). V lost 0 bases and J lost 3, with 12 bases in between. The CDR3 runs 15 residues. The CDR3 DNA reads TGTGCCAGCAGCTTAGCGATATTCGGGGGCTACGAGCAGTACTTC. It specifies CASSLAIFGGYEQYF.

The genes are TRBV30 and TRBJ1-3; no clear D gene. The CDR3 sequence is 14 residues long. Per germline, CDR1 GTSNPN and CDR2 SVGIG (reference sequence). Trimming removed 1 base at V and 1 base at J, with 8 bases between. CDR3: CAWSGWESGNTIYF. CDR3 nucleotides: TGTGCCTGGAGTGGGTGGGAATCTGGAAACACCATATATTTT.